A selection of T cell receptor beta chains follows, all from one sample in a study of blood T cell repertoires in COVID-19. Only in-frame clones appear in the TCRdb table, and some are missing; sequencing was by immunoSEQ multiplex PCR. The sample holds 380,000 or so clones, 89% seen once. Sequenced sample: peripheral blood. Receptor source: a man aged 35 to 55 with acute or convalescent COVID-19. The CDR3 runs from the conserved cysteine through the conserved F or W. D genes are given only for firm matches. Not all rows give a size; the values are once, few, many and, for expanded clones, a class.

J gene	D gene	V gene	clone size	CDR3 protein	CDR3 DNA
TRBJ2-4	NA	TRBV18	NA	CASSPQLVAKNIQYF	TGTGCCAGCTCACCACAGCTTGTGGCCAAAAACATTCAGTACTTC
TRBJ2-7	NA	TRBV7-2	NA	CASSLTLDLWVEQYF	TGTGCCAGCAGCTTAACGCTAGACCTTTGGGTCGAGCAGTACTTC
TRBJ1-5	TRBD1	TRBV10-3	NA	CAIWAGGTYQPQHF	TGTGCCATCTGGGCAGGGGGTACGTATCAGCCCCAGCATTTT
TRBJ2-3	TRBD2	TRBV5-4	NA	CASSTPTRAGGIDTQYF	TGTGCCAGCAGCACTCCGACTAGAGCGGGGGGGATAGATACGCAGTATTTT
TRBJ2-7	NA	TRBV3-1/TRBV3-2	few	CASSHIDGGTGEQYF	TGTGCCAGCAGCCATATTGATGGCGGGACGGGGGAGCAGTACTTC
TRBJ1-1	TRBD1	TRBV7-2	few	CASSFTGVSTEAFF	TGTGCCAGCAGCTTTACAGGGGTGAGCACTGAAGCTTTCTTT
TRBJ2-7	NA	TRBV28	NA	CASRRGPVTYEQYF	TGTGCCTCGCGGAGGGGCCCCGTCACCTACGAGCAGTACTTC
TRBJ1-2	TRBD1	TRBV30	once	CAWSLGTGDGYTF	TGTGCCTGGAGCTTGGGGACAGGGGATGGCTACACCTTC
TRBJ2-7	NA	TRBV6-5	NA	CASGGQISPYEQYF	TGTGCCAGCGGAGGACAGATCTCCCCCTACGAGCAGTACTTC
TRBJ2-1	TRBD2	TRBV6-5	once	CASSLGGLAYNEQFF	TGTGCCAGCAGCCTGGGGGGACTAGCTTACAATGAGCAGTTCTTC
TRBJ2-5	TRBD2	TRBV7-9	NA	CASSFPAGLAGETQYF	TGTGCCAGCAGCTTCCCAGCGGGCTTAGCGGGCGAGACCCAGTACTTC
TRBJ2-1	NA	TRBV7-3	NA	CASSLTWRSYNEQFF	TGTGCCAGCAGCTTAACGTGGAGGTCCTACAATGAGCAGTTCTTC
TRBJ1-1	NA	TRBV20-1	once	CSALSTEAFF	TGCAGTGCCCTCAGCACTGAAGCTTTCTTT
TRBJ1-1	NA	TRBV11-2	NA	CASSLQVEAFF	TGTGCCAGCAGTCTACAGGTTGAAGCTTTCTTT
TRBJ2-3	NA	TRBV7-7	NA	CASSEAGADTQYF	TGTGCTAGCAGCGAGGCAGGGGCAGATACGCAGTATTTT
TRBJ1-1	NA	TRBV2	NA	CASSNSRVAEAFF	TGTGCCAGCAGCAACTCCCGGGTTGCTGAAGCTTTCTTT
TRBJ1-1	NA	TRBV30	NA	CAWEGQSAFF	TGTGCCTGGGAAGGACAGTCGGCTTTCTTT
TRBJ2-2	TRBD2	TRBV9	NA	CASSVGGGAGGELFF	TGTGCCAGCAGCGTTGGCGGGGGGGCCGGCGGGGAGCTGTTTTTT
TRBJ2-1	NA	TRBV5-5	NA	CASSSGNEQFF	TGTGCCAGCAGCTCCGGGAATGAGCAGTTCTTC
TRBJ2-3	NA	TRBV6-5	few	CASRVTGGTDTQYF	TGTGCCAGCAGGGTGACGGGTGGCACAGATACGCAGTATTTT
TRBJ2-3	NA	TRBV11-2	NA	CASSRLTERDTQYF	TGTGCCAGCAGCCGTTTAACTGAGCGGGATACGCAGTATTTT
TRBJ2-7	TRBD1	TRBV29-1	NA	CSVKFPGTGDPYEQYF	TGCAGCGTTAAATTCCCCGGGACAGGGGATCCCTACGAGCAGTACTTC
TRBJ2-3	TRBD2	TRBV3-1/TRBV3-2	NA	CASSLGGAGRYAYF	TGTGCCAGCAGCCTCGGGGGGGCGGGCAGATACGCCTATTTT
TRBJ2-3	NA	TRBV27	NA	CASSSLTWGVADLSTDTQYF	TGTGCCAGCAGTTCCCTAACCTGGGGAGTAGCGGACCTTAGCACAGATACGCAGTATTTT
TRBJ1-1	NA	TRBV7-9	NA	CASSMGLNTEAFF	TGTGCCAGCAGCATGGGCCTAAACACTGAAGCTTTCTTT
TRBJ1-1	NA	TRBV5-1	NA	CASSSRGASNTEAFF	TGCGCCAGCAGCAGCCGCGGGGCATCGAACACTGAAGCTTTCTTT
TRBJ2-2	TRBD2	TRBV5-5	NA	CASSGRASGEFTGELFF	TGTGCCAGCAGCGGGAGGGCTAGCGGAGAATTCACCGGGGAGCTGTTTTTT
TRBJ1-2	NA	TRBV6-5	NA	CASSYPLGDNYGYTF	TGTGCCAGCAGTTACCCCCTAGGGGATAACTATGGCTACACCTTC
TRBJ2-3	TRBD2	TRBV5-5	NA	CASSLLGLAATDTQYF	TGTGCCAGCAGCTTGCTGGGACTAGCGGCCACAGATACGCAGTATTTT
TRBJ2-1	NA	TRBV3-1/TRBV3-2	NA	CASRSPGYNEQFF	TGTGCCAGCAGATCCCCGGGATACAATGAGCAGTTCTTC
TRBJ1-4	NA	TRBV2	NA	CASSNRVGIANEKLFF	TGTGCCAGCAGTAACAGGGTCGGGATTGCTAATGAAAAACTGTTTTTT
TRBJ2-6	NA	TRBV10-3	NA	CAISGQSSGANVLTF	TGTGCCATCAGCGGACAGAGCTCTGGGGCCAACGTCCTGACTTTC
TRBJ2-7	TRBD1	TRBV6-1	once	CASSDGLPRQGTYEQYF	TGTGCCAGCAGTGATGGCCTACCCCGACAGGGGACCTACGAGCAGTACTTC
TRBJ1-2	NA	TRBV19	NA	CASSINFQGTYGYTF	TGTGCCAGTAGTATTAACTTTCAGGGAACCTATGGCTACACCTTC
TRBJ1-4	NA	TRBV7-8	NA	CASSFAGSDEKLFF	TGTGCCAGCAGCTTTGCGGGTTCGGATGAAAAACTGTTTTTT
TRBJ2-1	TRBD2	TRBV5-4	NA	CASSLQREFNEQFF	TGTGCCAGCAGCCTCCAGCGGGAGTTTAATGAGCAGTTCTTC
TRBJ1-1	TRBD1	TRBV27	NA	CASSPWDRVSEAFF	TGTGCCAGCAGTCCCTGGGACAGGGTCTCTGAAGCTTTCTTT
TRBJ2-3	TRBD2	TRBV6-5	NA	CASSYGSGGTDTQYF	TGTGCCAGCAGTTACGGGAGCGGGGGAACAGATACGCAGTATTTT
TRBJ2-3	TRBD2	TRBV10-3	NA	CAISEYGLEDTDTQYF	TGTGCCATCAGTGAGTATGGACTAGAGGACACAGATACGCAGTATTTT
TRBJ2-2	NA	TRBV10-3	NA	CAIGRPGQDTGELFF	TGTGCCATCGGGAGACCGGGACAAGACACCGGGGAGCTGTTTTTT
TRBJ2-7	TRBD1	TRBV6-5	NA	CASSPRGQGDYEQYF	TGTGCCAGCAGCCCACGGGGACAGGGGGACTACGAGCAGTACTTC
TRBJ2-5	TRBD2	TRBV3-1/TRBV3-2	NA	CASSQELAQDGTQYF	TGTGCCAGCAGCCAAGAACTAGCGCAAGATGGGACCCAGTACTTC
TRBJ2-1	NA	TRBV3-1/TRBV3-2	NA	CASSLGGWYNEQFF	TGTGCCAGCAGCCTGGGCGGGTGGTACAATGAGCAGTTCTTC
TRBJ2-6	NA	TRBV28	NA	CASSTGANVLTF	TGTGCCAGCAGCACAGGAGCCAACGTCCTGACTTTC
TRBJ1-5	TRBD1	TRBV4-3	few	CASSQDPSIGTGVQPQHF	TGCGCCAGCAGCCAAGATCCTTCAATCGGGACAGGGGTTCAGCCCCAGCATTTT